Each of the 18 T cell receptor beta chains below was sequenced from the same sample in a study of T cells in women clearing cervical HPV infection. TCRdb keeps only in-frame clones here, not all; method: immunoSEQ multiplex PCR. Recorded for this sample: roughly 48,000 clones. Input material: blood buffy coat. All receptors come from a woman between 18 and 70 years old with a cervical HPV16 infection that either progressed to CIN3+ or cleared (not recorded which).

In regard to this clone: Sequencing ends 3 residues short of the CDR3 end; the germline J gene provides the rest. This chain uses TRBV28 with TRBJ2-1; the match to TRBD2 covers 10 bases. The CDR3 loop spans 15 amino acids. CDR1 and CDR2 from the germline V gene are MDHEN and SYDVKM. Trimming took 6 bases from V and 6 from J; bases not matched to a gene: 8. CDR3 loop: CASRIGSSGSNEQFF. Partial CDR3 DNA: TGTGCCAGCAGGATCGGGTCTAGCGGGAGCAATGAG.

The CDR3 region is CASSLYPTTSYTF. Partial CDR3 DNA: TGTGCCAGCAGCTTATACCCCACAACGAGC. The chain carries TRBV11-2 and TRBJ1-2; D is undetermined. The read stops 3 residues short of the end of the CDR3; the missing end is completed from the germline J gene. The CDR3 contains 13 residues. CDR1 is SGHAT and CDR2 is FQNNGV in the germline V gene.

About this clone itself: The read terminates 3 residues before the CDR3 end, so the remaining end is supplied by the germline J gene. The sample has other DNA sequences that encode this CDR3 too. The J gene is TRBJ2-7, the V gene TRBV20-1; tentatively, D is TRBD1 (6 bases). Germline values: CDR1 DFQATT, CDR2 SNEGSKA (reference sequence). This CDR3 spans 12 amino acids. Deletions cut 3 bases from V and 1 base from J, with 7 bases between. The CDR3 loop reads CSASGTSYEQYF. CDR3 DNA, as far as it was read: TGCAGTGCTAGTGGGACATCCTACGAG.

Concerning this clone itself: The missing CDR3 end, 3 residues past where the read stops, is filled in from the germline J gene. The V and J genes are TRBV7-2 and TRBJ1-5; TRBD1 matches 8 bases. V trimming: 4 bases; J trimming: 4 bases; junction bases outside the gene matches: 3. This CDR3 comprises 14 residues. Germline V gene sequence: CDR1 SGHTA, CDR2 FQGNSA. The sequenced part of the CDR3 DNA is TGTGCCAGCAGCTCTCGACAGGGGAATCAGCCC. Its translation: CASSSRQGNQP. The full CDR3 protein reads CASSSRQGNQPQHF.

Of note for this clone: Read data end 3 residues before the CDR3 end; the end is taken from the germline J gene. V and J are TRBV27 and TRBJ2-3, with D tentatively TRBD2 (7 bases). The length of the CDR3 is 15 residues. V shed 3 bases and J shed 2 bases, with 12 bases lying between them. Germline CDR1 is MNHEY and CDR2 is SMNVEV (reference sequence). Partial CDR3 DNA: TGTGCCAGCAGTTTGGGGGGGCGTTCCACAGATACG. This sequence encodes CASSLGGRSTDT. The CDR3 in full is CASSLGGRSTDTQYF.

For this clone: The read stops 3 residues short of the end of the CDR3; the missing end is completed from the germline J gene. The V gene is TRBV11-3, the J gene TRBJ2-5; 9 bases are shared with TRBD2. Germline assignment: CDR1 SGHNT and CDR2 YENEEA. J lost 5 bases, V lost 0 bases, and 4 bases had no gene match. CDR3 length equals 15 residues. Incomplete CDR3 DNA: TGTGCCAGCAGCTTAGATGGGGCGGGGGGGGAGACC. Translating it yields CASSLDGAGGET. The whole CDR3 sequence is CASSLDGAGGETQYF.

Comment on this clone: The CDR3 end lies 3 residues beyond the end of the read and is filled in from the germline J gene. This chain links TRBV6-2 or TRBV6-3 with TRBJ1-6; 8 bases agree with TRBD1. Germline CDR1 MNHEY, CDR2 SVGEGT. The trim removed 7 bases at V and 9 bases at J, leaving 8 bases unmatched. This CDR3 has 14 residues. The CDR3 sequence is CASTGQGTSSPLHF. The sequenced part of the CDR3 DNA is TGTGCCAGCACCGGACAGGGAACGAGTTCACCC.

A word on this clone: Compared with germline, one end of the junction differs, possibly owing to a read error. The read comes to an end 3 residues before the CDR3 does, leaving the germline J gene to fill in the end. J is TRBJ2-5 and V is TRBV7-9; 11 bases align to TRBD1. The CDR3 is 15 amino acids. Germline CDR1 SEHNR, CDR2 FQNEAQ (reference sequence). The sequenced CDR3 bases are TGTGCCAGCAGTTTAGGACAGGGGGCTTGGGAGACC. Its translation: CASSLGQGAWET. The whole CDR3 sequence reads CASSLGQGAWETQYF.

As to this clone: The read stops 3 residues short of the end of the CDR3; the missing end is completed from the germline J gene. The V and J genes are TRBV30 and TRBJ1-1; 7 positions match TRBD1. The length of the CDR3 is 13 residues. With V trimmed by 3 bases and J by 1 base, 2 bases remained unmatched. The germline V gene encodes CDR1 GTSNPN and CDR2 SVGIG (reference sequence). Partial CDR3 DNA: TGTGCCTGGAGGGGACAGCCGAACACTGAA. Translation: CAWRGQPNTE. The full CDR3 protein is CAWRGQPNTEAFF.

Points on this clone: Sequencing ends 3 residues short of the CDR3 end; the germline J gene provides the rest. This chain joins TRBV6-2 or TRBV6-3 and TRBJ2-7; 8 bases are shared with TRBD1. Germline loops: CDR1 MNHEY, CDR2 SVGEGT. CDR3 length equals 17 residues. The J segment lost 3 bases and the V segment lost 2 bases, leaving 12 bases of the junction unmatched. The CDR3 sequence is CASSYPPDLRGLYEQYF. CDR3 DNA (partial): TGTGCCAGCAGTTACCCTCCCGATCTCAGGGGGCTCTACGAG.

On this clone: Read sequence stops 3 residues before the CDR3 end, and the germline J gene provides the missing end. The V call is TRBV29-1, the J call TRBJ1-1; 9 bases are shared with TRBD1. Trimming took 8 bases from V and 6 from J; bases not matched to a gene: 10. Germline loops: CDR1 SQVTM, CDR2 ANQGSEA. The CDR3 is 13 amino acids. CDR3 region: CSTRGQGIAEAFF. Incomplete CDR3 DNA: TGCAGCACTCGGGGACAGGGTATCGCTGAA.

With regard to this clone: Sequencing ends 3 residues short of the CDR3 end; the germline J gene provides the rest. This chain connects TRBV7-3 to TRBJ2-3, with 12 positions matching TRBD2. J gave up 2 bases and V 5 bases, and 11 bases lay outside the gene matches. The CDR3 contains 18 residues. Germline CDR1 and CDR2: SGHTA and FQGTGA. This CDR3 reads CASSRGLTSGGFTDTQYF. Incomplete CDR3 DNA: TGTGCCAGCAGCCGAGGACTAACTAGCGGGGGGTTCACAGATACG.

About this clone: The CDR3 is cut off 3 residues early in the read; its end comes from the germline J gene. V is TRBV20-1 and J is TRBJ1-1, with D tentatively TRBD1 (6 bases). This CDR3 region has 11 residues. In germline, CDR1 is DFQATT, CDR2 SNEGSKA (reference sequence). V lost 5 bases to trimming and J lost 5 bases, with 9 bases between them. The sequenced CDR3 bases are TGCAGTGCTTCACAGGGAACTGAA. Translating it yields CSASQGTE. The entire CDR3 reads CSASQGTEAFF.

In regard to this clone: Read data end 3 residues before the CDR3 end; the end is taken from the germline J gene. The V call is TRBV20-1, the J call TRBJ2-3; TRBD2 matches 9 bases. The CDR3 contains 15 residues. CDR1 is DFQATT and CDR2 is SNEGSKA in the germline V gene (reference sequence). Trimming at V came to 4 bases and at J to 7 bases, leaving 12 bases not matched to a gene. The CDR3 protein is CSATLIGGRVNTQYF. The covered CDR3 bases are TGCAGTGCTACGTTAATAGGCGGGAGGGTGAATACG.

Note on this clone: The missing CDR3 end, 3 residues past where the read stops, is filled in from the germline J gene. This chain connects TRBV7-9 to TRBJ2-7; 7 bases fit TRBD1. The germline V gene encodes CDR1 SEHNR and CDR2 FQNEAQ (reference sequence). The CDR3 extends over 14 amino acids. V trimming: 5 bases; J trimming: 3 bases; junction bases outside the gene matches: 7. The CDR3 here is CASSGGQARYEQYF. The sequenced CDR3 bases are TGTGCCAGCAGCGGCGGACAGGCCCGCTACGAG.

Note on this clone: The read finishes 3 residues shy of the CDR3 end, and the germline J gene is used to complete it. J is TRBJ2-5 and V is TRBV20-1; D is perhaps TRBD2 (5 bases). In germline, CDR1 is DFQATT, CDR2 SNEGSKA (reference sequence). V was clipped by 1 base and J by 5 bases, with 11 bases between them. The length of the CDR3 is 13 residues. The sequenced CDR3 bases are TGCAGTGCTAGAGGCGCCAGAGGGGAGACC. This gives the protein CSARGARGET. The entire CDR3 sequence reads CSARGARGETQYF.

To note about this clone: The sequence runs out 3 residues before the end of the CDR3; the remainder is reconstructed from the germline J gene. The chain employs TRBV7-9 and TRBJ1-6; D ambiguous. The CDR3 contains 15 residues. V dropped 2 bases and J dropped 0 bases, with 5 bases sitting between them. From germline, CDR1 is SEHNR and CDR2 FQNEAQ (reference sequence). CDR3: CASSLTASYNSPLHF. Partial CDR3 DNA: TGTGCCAGCAGCTTAACAGCCTCCTATAATTCACCC.

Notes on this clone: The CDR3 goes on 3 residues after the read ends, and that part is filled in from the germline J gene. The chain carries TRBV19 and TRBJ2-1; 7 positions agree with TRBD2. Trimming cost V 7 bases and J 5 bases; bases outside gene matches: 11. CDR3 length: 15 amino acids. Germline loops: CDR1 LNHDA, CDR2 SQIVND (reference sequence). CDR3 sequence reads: CASTLRSGVDNEQFF. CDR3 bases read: TGTGCCAGTACTTTGAGAAGCGGGGTCGACAATGAG. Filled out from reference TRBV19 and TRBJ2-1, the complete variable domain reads DGGITQSPKYLFRKEGQNVTLSCEQNLNHDAMYWYRQDPGQGLRLIYYSQIVNDFQKGDIAEGYSVSREKKESFPLTVTSAQKNPTAFYLCASTLRSGVDNEQFFGPGTRLTVL.